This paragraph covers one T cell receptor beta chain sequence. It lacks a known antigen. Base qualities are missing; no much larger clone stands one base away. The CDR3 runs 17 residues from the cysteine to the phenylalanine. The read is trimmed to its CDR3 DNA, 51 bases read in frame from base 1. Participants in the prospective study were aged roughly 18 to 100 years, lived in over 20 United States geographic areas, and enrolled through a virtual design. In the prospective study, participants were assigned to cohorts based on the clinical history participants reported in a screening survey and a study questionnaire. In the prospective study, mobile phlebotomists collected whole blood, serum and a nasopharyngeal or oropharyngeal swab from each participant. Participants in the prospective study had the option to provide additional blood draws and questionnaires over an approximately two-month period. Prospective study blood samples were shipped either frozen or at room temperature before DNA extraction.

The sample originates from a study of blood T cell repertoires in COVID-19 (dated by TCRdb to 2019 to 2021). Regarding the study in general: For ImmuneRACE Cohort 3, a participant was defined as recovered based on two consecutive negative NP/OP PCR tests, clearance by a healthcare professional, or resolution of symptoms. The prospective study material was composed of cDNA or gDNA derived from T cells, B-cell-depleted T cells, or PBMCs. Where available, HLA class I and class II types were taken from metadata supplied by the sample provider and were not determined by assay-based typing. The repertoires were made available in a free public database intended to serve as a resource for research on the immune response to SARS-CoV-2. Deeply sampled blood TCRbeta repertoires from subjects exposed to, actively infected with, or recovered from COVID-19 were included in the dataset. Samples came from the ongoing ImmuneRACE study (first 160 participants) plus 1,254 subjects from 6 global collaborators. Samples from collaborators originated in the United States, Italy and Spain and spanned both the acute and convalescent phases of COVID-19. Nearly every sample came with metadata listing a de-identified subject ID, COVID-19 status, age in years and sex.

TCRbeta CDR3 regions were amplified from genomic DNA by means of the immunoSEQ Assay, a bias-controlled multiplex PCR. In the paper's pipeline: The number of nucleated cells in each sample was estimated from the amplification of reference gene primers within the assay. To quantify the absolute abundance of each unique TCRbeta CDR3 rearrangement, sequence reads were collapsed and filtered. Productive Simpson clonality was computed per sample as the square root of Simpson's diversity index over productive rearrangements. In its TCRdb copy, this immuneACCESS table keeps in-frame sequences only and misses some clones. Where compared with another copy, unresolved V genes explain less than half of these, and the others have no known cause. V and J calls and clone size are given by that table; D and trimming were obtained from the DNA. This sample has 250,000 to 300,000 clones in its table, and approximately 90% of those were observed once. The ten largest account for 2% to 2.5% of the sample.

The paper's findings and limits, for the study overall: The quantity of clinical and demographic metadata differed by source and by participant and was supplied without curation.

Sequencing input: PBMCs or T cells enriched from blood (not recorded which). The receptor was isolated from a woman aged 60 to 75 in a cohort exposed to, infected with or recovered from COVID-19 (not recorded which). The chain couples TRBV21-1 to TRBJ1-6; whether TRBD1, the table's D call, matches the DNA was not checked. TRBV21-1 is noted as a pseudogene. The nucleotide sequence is TGTGCCAGCAGCGAAGGGGGGACAGGGGGTGCCAATTCACCCCTCCACTTT. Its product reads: CASSEGGTGGANSPLHF.